This T cell receptor (beta chain) was recorded in a study of CD8 T cells in ankylosing spondylitis. As to this clonotype: No antigen is known for it.

This CDR3 has 15 residues. With V trimmed by 0 bases and J by 3 bases, 4 bases remained unmatched. The V gene's germline CDR1 is MGHRA and CDR2 YSYEKL. Construction of TCR beta libraries was performed using quantitative 5'-RACE with molecular barcodes. Via MiXCR, TCRdb re-called the 5' RACE reads, giving one row per CDR3 protein. The table has some 700,000 distinct CDR3 sequences, under 20% seen once. Study outcomes and limitations: Existing reports had already noted some motif variants in reactive arthritis synovial fluid and blood. CD8+ cells made up the disease-linked clones, which were relatively rare in peripheral blood. Reportedly, significant enrichment of disease-linked clones occurred in matched ankylosing spondylitis synovial fluid. Several highly homologous variants formed a TCR beta motif that appeared characteristic of ankylosing spondylitis blood.

The TCR originated in a male donor with ankylosing spondylitis. V gene TRBV4-1 combines with J gene TRBJ1-2; TRBD1 aligns across 7 bases. Source material: blood, either unsorted or a sorted T cell fraction (not recorded which). Here the CDR3 reads CASSQDQGVDYGYTF. As DNA, the CDR3 is TGCGCCAGCAGCCAAGATCAGGGGGTCGACTATGGCTACACCTTC.